What follows are 29 T cell receptor beta chains derived from one specimen sequenced in a study of T cell repertoires in cytomegalovirus infection. TCRdb re-derived calls from the reads in MiXCR, one entry per CDR3 protein. Seen here are roughly 860,000 distinct CDR3 sequences, approximately 30% observed once, and the top ten hold around 12%. Their recognized antigens are unknown. The starting material was cultured CD8+ T cells from PBMCs, obtained from culture after CMV antigen stimulation. Receptors were obtained from a human donor in good health (CMV status not recorded). Some clones in this sample may be carry-over from other donors' samples.

This clonotype was detected a few times. A read error may be the cause here, since a much bigger clone is one base away. The chain joins TRBV5-6 to TRBJ2-1; 9 bases fit TRBD1. The CDR3 contains 15 residues. Per the germline V gene, CDR1 is SGHDT and CDR2 is YYEEEE. With V trimmed by 3 bases and J by 4 bases, 5 bases remained unmatched. The CDR3 loop is CASSWPGQGYNEQFF. The CDR3 DNA reads as TGTGCCAGCAGCTGGCCGGGACAGGGATACAATGAGCAGTTCTTC.

The chain carries TRBV3-1 and TRBJ2-5, with D tentatively TRBD2 (5 bases). Trimming shortened V by 4 bases and J by 1 base, and 13 bases separated the two germline ends. This CDR3 has 15 amino acids. CDR1 is LGHDT, CDR2 YNNKEL, per germline (reference sequence). The CDR3 nucleotides read TGTGCCAGCAGCCGGAAGAGGGCGCCCCAAGAGACCCAGTACTTC. This encodes CASSRKRAPQETQYF.

V and J are TRBV6-1 and TRBJ1-5, with D perhaps TRBD1 (6 bases). Germline CDR1 and CDR2: MNHNS and SASEGT. V lost 5 bases and J 5 bases, leaving 13 bases between the germline ends. CDR3 length equals 14 residues. The CDR3 DNA sequence: TGTGCCAGCAGTTACATTAGGACAGATCAGCCCCAGCATTTT. Protein product: CASSYIRTDQPQHF.

The chain has TRBV6-1 and TRBJ1-5; D is possibly TRBD1 (6 bases). Trimming stripped 6 bases from V and 7 bases from J, with 19 bases between. The germline V gene has CDR1 MNHNS and CDR2 SASEGT. This CDR3 has 15 amino acids. CDR3 residues: CASRTRGPHHQPQHF. As DNA, the CDR3 is TGTGCCAGCAGGACCAGGGGACCACATCACCAGCCCCAGCATTTT.

About this clonotype itself: Germline is not matched at one junction end, which may reflect a read error. The V gene is TRBV5-1, the J gene TRBJ2-7; no firm D call. The germline V gene has CDR1 SGHRS and CDR2 YFSETQ. The CDR3 has 13 amino acids. The CDR3 is CANSLRDKYEQYF. CDR3 nucleotide sequence: TGCGCCAACAGCTTGAGAGACAAATACGAGCAGTACTTC. Filled out from reference TRBV5-1 and TRBJ2-7, the complete variable domain reads KAGVTQTPRYLIKTRGQQVTLSCSPISGHRSVSWYQQTPGQGLQFLFEYFSETQRNKGNFPGRFSGRQFSNSRSEMNVSTLELGDSALYLCANSLRDKYEQYFGPGTRLTVT.

CDR3 region: CASSLQAGGSSYEQYV. CDR3 nucleotides: TGTGCCAGCAGTCTCCAAGCGGGGGGGAGCTCCTACGAGCAGTACGTC. The V call is TRBV6-6, the J call TRBJ2-7, with TRBD2 matching 10 bases. This CDR3 contains 16 residues. V shed 5 bases and J 0 bases; nucleotides not matched to a gene: 7. Germline lookup yields CDR1 MNHNY and CDR2 SVGAGI (reference sequence).

A few counts support this clonotype. The chain recombines TRBV14 with TRBJ1-1, with D perhaps TRBD1 (6 bases). The CDR3 spans 13 residues. V was shortened by 0 bases and J by 9 bases, with 11 bases between the two germline ends. In germline, CDR1 is SGHDN, CDR2 FVKESK. CDR3 in amino acids: CASSQEDRMKAFF. CDR3 bases: TGTGCCAGCAGCCAAGAAGACAGGATGAAAGCTTTCTTT.

This clonotype occurred a few times. This rearrangement joins TRBV6-2 or TRBV6-3 to TRBJ2-1; 12 nucleotides align to TRBD1. The germline V gene encodes CDR1 MNHEY and CDR2 SVGEGT. V was clipped by 2 bases and J by 3 bases; unmatched bases: 14. The CDR3 has 20 residues. CDR3 sequence (DNA): TGTGCCAGCAGTTACGGGTCCGGGGGGACAGGGGGCTATGTCTACAATGAGCAGTTCTTC. This translates into CASSYGSGGTGGYVYNEQFF.

This sequence joins TRBV4-1 and TRBJ2-2; D is tentatively TRBD1 or TRBD2 (6 bases each). The germline V gene has CDR1 MGHRA and CDR2 YSYEKL. The ends were cut back, 1 base at V and 5 bases at J, with 11 bases in the middle. The CDR3 extends over 15 amino acids. The CDR3 region has the DNA TGCGCCAGCAGCCAAGGTTGGGGGGCGACCGGGGAGCTGTTTTTT. Its protein product is CASSQGWGATGELFF.

The rearrangement uses TRBV28 and TRBJ2-7; D perhaps matches TRBD1 (6 bases). Looked up from germline, CDR1 is MDHEN and CDR2 is SYDVKM. The CDR3 spans 18 residues. V shed 2 bases and J shed 2 bases, with 22 bases lying between them. In DNA, the CDR3 is TGTGCCAGCAGTTTAGGCCCTTCCACAGGGTGGGAGACCTACGAGCAGTACTTC. This translates into CASSLGPSTGWETYEQYF.

The chain has TRBV7-9 and TRBJ2-1; D not resolved. This CDR3 comprises 14 residues. Trimming took 5 bases from V and 0 from J, leaving 8 bases between them. From germline, CDR1 is SEHNR and CDR2 FQNEAQ (reference sequence). CDR3 sequence: CASSLNGSYNEQFF. CDR3 DNA sequence: TGTGCCAGCAGCCTAAATGGCTCCTACAATGAGCAGTTCTTC.

Concerning this clonotype itself: This likely comes from a read error, as the CDR3 has no conserved phenylalanine or tryptophan at its end. The J gene is TRBJ2-7, the V gene TRBV7-8; unclear D gene. V gave up 5 bases and J gave up 2 bases, with 19 bases separating them. CDR1 and CDR2 (germline): SGHVS, FQNEAQ. The CDR3 loop spans 16 amino acids. For the CDR3, the DNA is TGTGCCAGCAGCCCCGAGACCGGGCAGGCCGCCTACGAGCAGTACCTC. It encodes CASSPETGQAAYEQYL.

This clonotype was recorded a few times. V and J are TRBV2 and TRBJ2-2; 11 bases match TRBD1. Germline-derived CDR1 and CDR2 are SNHLY and FYNNEI. The ends lost 8 bases at V and 6 bases at J; junction bases unmatched: 17. The CDR3 is 18 residues long. CDR3 region: CASASLGQGGERAGELFF. The CDR3 DNA is TGTGCCAGCGCCTCCCTGGGACAGGGGGGGGAACGGGCCGGGGAGCTGTTTTTT.

This chain links TRBV7-9 with TRBJ2-3; the match to TRBD1 covers 9 bases. The germline gives CDR1 SEHNR, CDR2 FQNEAQ (reference sequence). The V and J ends lost 5 bases and 3 bases, in that order; junction bases with no gene match: 6. This CDR3 contains 15 residues. CDR3 DNA sequence: TGTGCCAGCAGCCCTGGGACAGGGAGGACAGATACGCAGTATTTT. As protein: CASSPGTGRTDTQYF.

V is TRBV9 and J is TRBJ1-2; D might be TRBD1 (5 bases). The CDR3 spans 12 residues. Between the trimmed V and J ends, which lost 6 bases and 4 bases, there was a span of 10 bases. The germline V gene has CDR1 SGDLS and CDR2 YYNGEE. The CDR3 DNA sequence: TGTGCCAGCAAGGAGGGGCGCTATGGCTACACCTTC. This encodes CASKEGRYGYTF.

This clonotype has a handful of counts. The chain links TRBV5-1 to TRBJ1-1, with 7 bases fitting TRBD1. V dropped 1 base and J dropped 1; count of bases not matched to a gene: 4. Germline lookup yields CDR1 SGHRS and CDR2 YFSETQ. The CDR3 is 15 amino acids. The CDR3: CASSLNNRGNTEAFF. Written as DNA, the CDR3 is TGCGCCAGCAGCTTGAATAACAGGGGGAACACTGAAGCTTTCTTT.

The J gene is TRBJ1-2, the V gene TRBV27; no definite D call. CDR3 size: 13 residues. Germline CDR1 reads MNHEY; CDR2 reads SMNVEV (reference sequence). CDR3 DNA sequence: TGTGTTTCTTGGGGAGGGCGCGACTATGGCTACACCTTC. It yields the protein CVSWGGRDYGYTF.

This chain connects TRBV20-1 to TRBJ2-7; the D call may be TRBD1 or TRBD2 (6 bases each). CDR3 length: 18 amino acids. The germline V gene encodes CDR1 DFQATT and CDR2 SNEGSKA (reference sequence). Between the trimmed V and J ends, which lost 4 bases and 2 bases, there was a span of 27 bases. The CDR3 region has the DNA TGCAGTGCTATAGTCCGGGAGAAGCATATCCAGGGGCCCTACGAGCAGTACTTC. Amino acid sequence: CSAIVREKHIQGPYEQYF.

This clonotype showed up many times. J is TRBJ2-7 and V is TRBV7-9; TRBD2 matches at 7 bases. The CDR3 is 16 amino acids. V dropped 2 bases and J dropped 2; count of bases not matched to a gene: 9. Germline CDR1 SEHNR, CDR2 FQNEAQ (reference sequence). CDR3 region: CASSLNSGGSAYEQYV. For the CDR3, the DNA is TGTGCCAGCAGCTTAAATTCCGGGGGGTCCGCCTACGAGCAGTACGTC.

This clonotype was observed a few times. This sequence joins TRBV12-5 and TRBJ2-3, with D hard to call. The CDR3 is 18 amino acids. Germline loops: CDR1 LGHNT, CDR2 FRNRAP. The V gene lost 0 bases and the J gene lost 0 bases, with 16 bases spanning the gap. The CDR3 nucleotides read TGTGCTAGTGGTTTGGTACAAAAGCTGATTACTAGCACAGATACGCAGTATTTT. Its translation is CASGLVQKLITSTDTQYF.

The chain recombines TRBV20-1 with TRBJ1-2; the D is unclear. The CDR3 is made up of 14 amino acids. Per germline, CDR1 DFQATT and CDR2 SNEGSKA (reference sequence). The V gene lost 1 base and the J gene lost 4 bases, with 13 bases spanning the gap. CDR3 in DNA: TGCAGTGCTAGAGGATTCGCCGGGCGCTATGGCTACACCTTC. This encodes CSARGFAGRYGYTF.

The rearrangement links TRBV14 to TRBJ2-7; D is tentatively TRBD1 or TRBD2 (5 bases each). The V gene's germline CDR1 is SGHDN and CDR2 FVKESK. Trimming pared 0 bases from V and 3 bases from J, leaving 12 bases between. CDR3 size: 15 residues. Here the CDR3 reads CASSQDSGTYYEQYF. The CDR3 coding sequence is TGTGCCAGCAGCCAAGATTCCGGGACCTACTACGAGCAGTACTTC.

Only one count was recorded for this clonotype. J is TRBJ2-1 and V is TRBV29-1; tentatively, D is TRBD1 (5 bases). From germline, CDR1 is SQVTM and CDR2 ANQGSEA. The CDR3 is 11 residues long. Trimming removed 2 bases from V and 16 bases from J, with 15 bases in between. Here the CDR3 DNA reads TGCAGCGTTGAAAGAGCAGGGTCGCGTTTCTTC. Its protein is CSVERAGSRFF.

The chain joins TRBV6-1 to TRBJ1-5, with D perhaps matching TRBD1 (5 bases). This CDR3 has 16 amino acids. Germline V gene lookup returns CDR1 MNHNS and CDR2 SASEGT. The V end was cut by 6 bases, the J end by 6 bases, with 21 bases between. The CDR3 sequence is CASRGRQSRGTQPQHF. In DNA form, the CDR3 reads TGTGCCAGCAGGGGCCGACAGTCCCGAGGGACTCAGCCCCAGCATTTT.

The chain links TRBV29-1 to TRBJ2-2, with a possible D match to TRBD2 (6 bases). V was cut by 8 bases and J by 4 bases, with 11 bases left in between. The CDR3 has 12 amino acids. Germline V gene lookup returns CDR1 SQVTM and CDR2 ANQGSEA. The CDR3 is CSTSGGTGELFF. The CDR3 DNA reads TGCAGCACCTCCGGGGGCACCGGGGAGCTGTTTTTT.

This clonotype has only a few counts. The V call is TRBV2, the J call TRBJ2-2, with D possibly TRBD1 on 6 matching bases. V lost 5 bases and J lost 4, with 17 bases in between. The CDR3 runs 16 residues. CDR1 is SNHLY and CDR2 is FYNNEI in the germline V gene. CDR3 amino acids: CASSYRDPGSTGELFF. The CDR3 DNA reads as TGTGCCAGCAGTTACAGGGACCCGGGGAGCACCGGGGAGCTGTTTTTT.

This clonotype showed up just a few times. This chain joins TRBV6-5 and TRBJ1-1; D possibly corresponds to TRBD1 (5 bases). V was clipped by 8 bases and J by 7 bases, with 20 bases between them. The CDR3 consists of 14 residues. Germline V CDR1 and CDR2: MNHEY, SVGAGI. The CDR3 spells CASAVRSRAVEAFF. The CDR3 DNA reads TGTGCCAGCGCCGTTAGGAGCAGGGCTGTTGAAGCTTTCTTT.

This clonotype was seen a handful of times. This chain uses TRBV6-1 with TRBJ2-7; the D call may be TRBD1 or TRBD2 (5 bases each). V lost 3 bases to trimming and J lost 5 bases, with 11 bases between them. Per the germline V gene, CDR1 is MNHNS and CDR2 is SASEGT. This CDR3 region has 13 residues. The CDR3 bases are TGTGCCAGCAGTGAGCCCAGGGAGAACGAGCAGTACTTC. Amino acid sequence: CASSEPRENEQYF.

V gene TRBV2 combines with J gene TRBJ1-1; no firm D call. This CDR3 is 10 amino acids long. CDR1 and CDR2 from the germline V gene are SNHLY and FYNNEI. Trimming took 10 bases from V and 3 from J, leaving 6 bases between them. CDR3 sequence: CATVDTEAFF. In nucleotides, the CDR3 is TGTGCCACCGTAGACACTGAAGCTTTCTTT.